This is a list of T cell receptor beta chains from one sample in a study of T cells in Graves' hyperthyroidism and ophthalmopathy. TCRdb redid the calling of the multiplex PCR reads with MiXCR, one entry per CDR3 protein. The sample comprises about 600,000 distinct CDR3 sequences, approximately 15% of which are singletons, and less than 3.5% rests with the top ten. Material for sequencing was blood. These receptors were collected from a woman between 35 and 50 years old with Graves' ophthalmopathy. Both conserved end residues are part of each CDR3. The order of the fields is CDR3 DNA, CDR3 protein, V gene, CDR3 length, clone size, J gene, D gene. The D gene is left open where the match is weak. Where a row states a size, it is once, few, many or the class of an expanded clone; other rows omit it.

DNA: TGTGCCAGCAGCTTTACTAGCGGGGGACAAGAGACCCAGTACTTC; CDR3: CASSFTSGGQETQYF; V: TRBV5-6; length: 15; size: many; J: TRBJ2-5; D: TRBD2
DNA: TGTGCCAGCAGCCCCCCGGCAGGGTCGAATGAAAAACTGTTTTTT; CDR3: CASSPPAGSNEKLFF; V: TRBV3-1; length: 15; size: -; J: TRBJ1-4; D: -
DNA: TGTGCCAGCAGTCCCCAGGGACAGCTCAGACACAATGAGCAGTTCTTC; CDR3: CASSPQGQLRHNEQFF; V: TRBV7-8; length: 16; size: many; J: TRBJ2-1; D: TRBD1
DNA: TGTGCCAGCAGTTTAGTGGTGGCGGGGAGAATGACAGATACGCAGTATTTT; CDR3: CASSLVVAGRMTDTQYF; V: TRBV27; length: 17; size: many; J: TRBJ2-3; D: -
DNA: TGTGCCAGCAGTCGGCGACTAGGGCGAGACATTCAGTACTTC; CDR3: CASSRRLGRDIQYF; V: TRBV3-1; length: 14; size: -; J: TRBJ2-4; D: -
DNA: TGCAGTGCTCCCGGACAGGGTGGAAACACCATATATTTT; CDR3: CSAPGQGGNTIYF; V: TRBV20-1; length: 13; size: many; J: TRBJ1-3; D: TRBD1
DNA: TGTGCCACCTCCCGGGACACAGATACGCAGTATTTT; CDR3: CATSRDTDTQYF; V: TRBV7-8; length: 12; size: many; J: TRBJ2-3; D: -
DNA: TGCGCCAGCAGCCCCTCCGGAGGGACCCTCTATGGCTACACCTTC; CDR3: CASSPSGGTLYGYTF; V: TRBV5-1; length: 15; size: many; J: TRBJ1-2; D: -
DNA: TGTGCCAGCCACAGGGCAACTAATGAAAAACTGTTTTTT; CDR3: CASHRATNEKLFF; V: TRBV28; length: 13; size: few; J: TRBJ1-4; D: -
DNA: TGTGCCAGCACCCCGGGACAGGGGAGAGAGCAGTACTTC; CDR3: CASTPGQGREQYF; V: TRBV12-3/TRBV12-4; length: 13; size: many; J: TRBJ2-7; D: TRBD1
DNA: TGTGCCAGCAGCTTCATCGGTAATTTTTACGAGCAGTACTTC; CDR3: CASSFIGNFYEQYF; V: TRBV7-2; length: 14; size: once; J: TRBJ2-7; D: -
DNA: TGTGCCAGCAGTTATTTGGACAGTCATAATTCACCCCTCCACTTT; CDR3: CASSYLDSHNSPLHF; V: TRBV6-1; length: 15; size: -; J: TRBJ1-6; D: -
DNA: TGTGCCAGCGTAGTGGGCTCCTATAGCACAGATACGCAGTATTTT; CDR3: CASVVGSYSTDTQYF; V: TRBV2; length: 15; size: many; J: TRBJ2-3; D: -
DNA: TGCAGCGTCCGGGACCCCATGAGCACCGGGGAGCTGTTTTTT; CDR3: CSVRDPMSTGELFF; V: TRBV29-1; length: 14; size: few; J: TRBJ2-2; D: -
DNA: TGTGCCAGCTCACCAGACGAAGCTAGCACAGATACGCAGTATTTT; CDR3: CASSPDEASTDTQYF; V: TRBV18; length: 15; size: -; J: TRBJ2-3; D: -
DNA: TGTGCCAGCTTCCCGGACAGGGCCTACAATGAGCAGTTCTTC; CDR3: CASFPDRAYNEQFF; V: TRBV27; length: 14; size: few; J: TRBJ2-1; D: TRBD1
DNA: TGTGCCAGCTCACCACCCGGGGAAGGCCTTAATGAAAAACTGTTTTTT; CDR3: CASSPPGEGLNEKLFF; V: TRBV18; length: 16; size: -; J: TRBJ1-4; D: -
DNA: TGTGCCAGCAGTTTCCAGGACAGCTCCTACGAGCAGTACTTC; CDR3: CASSFQDSSYEQYF; V: TRBV27; length: 14; size: many; J: TRBJ2-7; D: -
DNA: TGTGCCACCAGCAAGGGGAGTCGGGCAGGGACCAATCAGCCCCAGCATTTT; CDR3: CATSKGSRAGTNQPQHF; V: TRBV15; length: 17; size: -; J: TRBJ1-5; D: -
DNA: TGTGCCAGCAGTTACTGGAACATAGAGGGACTAGCGGGAGGGCCTCGCGGCGAGACCCAGTACTTC; CDR3: CASSYWNIEGLAGGPRGETQYF; V: TRBV6-5; length: 22; size: few; J: TRBJ2-5; D: TRBD2
DNA: TGCGCCAGCAGTCTACTCCCGGGACCCAGCTACGAGCAGTACTTC; CDR3: CASSLLPGPSYEQYF; V: TRBV4-1; length: 15; size: -; J: TRBJ2-7; D: -
DNA: TGTGCCAGCAGCTTGGGAGGGAGTAGCTCCTGCAATGAGCAGTTCTTC; CDR3: CASSLGGSSSCNEQFF; V: TRBV5-4; length: 16; size: few; J: TRBJ2-1; D: -